Listed below are T cell receptor beta chains from one sample, sequenced in a study of T-cell reconstitution after alpha-beta-depleted transplantation in children. MiXCR, run by TCRdb on the PCR reads, gives a single entry per CDR3 protein. Of 250,000 to 400,000 distinct CDR3 sequences detected, around 20% appear once; the ten largest clones hold 9.5% to 13%. The material sequenced was PBMCs, mostly from graft donor cells, taken 180 days after TCRalphabeta/CD19-depleted stem cell transplant. Every receptor here comes from a male patient under 18 who had a stem cell transplant for acute lymphoblastic leukemia, so the T cells may come from the graft donor. Each CDR3 is given with its conserved first and last residue. The order of the fields is V gene, CDR3 protein.

TRBV2,CASSAGSGRAGEQFF
TRBV5-6,CASSIGEYAEAFF
TRBV18,CASSPREFASTDTQYF
TRBV18,CASSRGTGNYGYTF
TRBV20-1,CSAPGTSLYEQYF
TRBV5-1,CASSPGLTYNEQFF
TRBV5-1,CASSFAPPGLGSYNEQFF
TRBV29-1,CSVHRGWSRNEQFF
TRBV25-1,CASMAGIPPYEQYF
TRBV7-9,CASSRGQGSSYNEQFF
TRBV5-1,CASSLEGGLDSPLHF
TRBV20-1,CSARDQGYSYEQYF
TRBV7-9,CASKDWDSGNTIYF
TRBV2,CASSKSGIYNEQFF